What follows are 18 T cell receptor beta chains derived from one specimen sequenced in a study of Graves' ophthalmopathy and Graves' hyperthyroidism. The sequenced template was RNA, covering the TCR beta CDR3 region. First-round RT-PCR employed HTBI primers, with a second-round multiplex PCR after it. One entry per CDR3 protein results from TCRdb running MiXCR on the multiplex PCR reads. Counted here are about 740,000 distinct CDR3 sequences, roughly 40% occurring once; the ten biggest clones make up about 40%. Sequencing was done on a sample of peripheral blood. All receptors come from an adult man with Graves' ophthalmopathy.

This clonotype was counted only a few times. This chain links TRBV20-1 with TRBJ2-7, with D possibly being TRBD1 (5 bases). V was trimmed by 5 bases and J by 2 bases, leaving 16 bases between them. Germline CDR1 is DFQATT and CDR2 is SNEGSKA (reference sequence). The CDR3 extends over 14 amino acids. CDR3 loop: CSAAPHDSPYEQYF. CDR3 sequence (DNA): TGCAGTGCTGCCCCCCACGACAGTCCCTACGAGCAGTACTTC.

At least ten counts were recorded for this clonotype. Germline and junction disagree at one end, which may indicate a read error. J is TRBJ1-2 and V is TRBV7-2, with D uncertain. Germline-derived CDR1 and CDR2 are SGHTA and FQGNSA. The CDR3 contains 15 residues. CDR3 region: CASTLDAFFSDGYTF. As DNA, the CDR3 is TGTGCCAGCACCTTAGACGCATTCTTCTCGGATGGCTACACCTTC.

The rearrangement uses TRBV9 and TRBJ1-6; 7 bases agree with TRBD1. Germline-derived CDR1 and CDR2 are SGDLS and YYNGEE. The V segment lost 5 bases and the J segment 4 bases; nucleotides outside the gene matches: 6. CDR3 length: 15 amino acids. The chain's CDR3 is CASSLWDRYNSPLHF. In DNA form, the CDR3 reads TGTGCCAGCAGTCTATGGGACAGATATAATTCACCCCTCCACTTT.

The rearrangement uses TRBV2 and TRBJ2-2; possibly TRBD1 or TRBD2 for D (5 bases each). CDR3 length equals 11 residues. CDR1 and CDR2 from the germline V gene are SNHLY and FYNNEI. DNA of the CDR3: TGTGCTAGTGGCTCGGGGCCGGTGCTGTTTTTT. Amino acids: CASGSGPVLFF.

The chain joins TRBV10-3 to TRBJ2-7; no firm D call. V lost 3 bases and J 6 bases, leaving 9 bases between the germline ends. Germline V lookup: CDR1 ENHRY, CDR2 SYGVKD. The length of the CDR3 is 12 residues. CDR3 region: CAISEYWGEQYF. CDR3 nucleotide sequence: TGTGCCATCAGTGAATATTGGGGCGAGCAGTACTTC.

The CDR3 is CASSPQTGRDTGELFF. DNA for the CDR3: TGTGCCAGCAGCCCTCAGACAGGGAGGGACACCGGGGAGCTGTTTTTT. The rearrangement joins TRBV14 to TRBJ2-2; either TRBD1 or TRBD2 may supply D (7 bases each). The CDR3 has 16 amino acids. Between the trimmed V and J ends, which lost 4 bases and 3 bases, there was a span of 15 bases. The germline V gene encodes CDR1 SGHDN and CDR2 FVKESK.

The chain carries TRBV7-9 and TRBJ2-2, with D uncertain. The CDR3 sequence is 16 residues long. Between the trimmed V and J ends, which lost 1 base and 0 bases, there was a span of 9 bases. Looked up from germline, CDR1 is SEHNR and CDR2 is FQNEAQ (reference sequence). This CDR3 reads CASSLGGGANTGELFF. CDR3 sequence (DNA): TGTGCCAGCAGCTTAGGTGGCGGAGCGAACACCGGGGAGCTGTTTTTT.

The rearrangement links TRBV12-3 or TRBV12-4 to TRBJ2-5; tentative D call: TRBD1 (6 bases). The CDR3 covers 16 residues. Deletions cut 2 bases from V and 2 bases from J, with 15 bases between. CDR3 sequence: CASSLWAGARQETQYF. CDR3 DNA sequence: TGTGCCAGCAGTTTATGGGCAGGGGCTAGACAAGAGACCCAGTACTTC.

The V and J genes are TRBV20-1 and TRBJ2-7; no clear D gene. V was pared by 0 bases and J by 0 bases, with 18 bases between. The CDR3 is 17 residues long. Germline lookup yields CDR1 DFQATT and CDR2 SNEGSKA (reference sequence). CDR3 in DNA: TGCAGTGCTAGAGATATCTCGGGCGGCGGTGCCTCCTACGAGCAGTACTTC. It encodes CSARDISGGGASYEQYF.

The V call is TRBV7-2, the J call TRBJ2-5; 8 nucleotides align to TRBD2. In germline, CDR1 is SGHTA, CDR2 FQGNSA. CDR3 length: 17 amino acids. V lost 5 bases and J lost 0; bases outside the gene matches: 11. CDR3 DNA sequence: TGTGCCAGCAGCCTGCGGAGTAGCGGGATGAACCAAGAGACCCAGTACTTC. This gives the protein CASSLRSSGMNQETQYF.

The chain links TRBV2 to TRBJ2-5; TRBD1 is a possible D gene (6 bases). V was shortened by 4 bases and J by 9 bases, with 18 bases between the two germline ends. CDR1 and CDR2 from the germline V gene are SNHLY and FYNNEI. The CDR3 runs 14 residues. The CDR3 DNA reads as TGTGCCAGCAGTGTACAGGGATGGGGTCAGCCCCAGTACTTC. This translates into CASSVQGWGQPQYF.

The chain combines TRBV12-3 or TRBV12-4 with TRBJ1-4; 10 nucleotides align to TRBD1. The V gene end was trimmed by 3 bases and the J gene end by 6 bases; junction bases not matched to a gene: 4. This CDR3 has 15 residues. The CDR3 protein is CASSFRQGADEKLFF. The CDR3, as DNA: TGTGCCAGCAGTTTCAGACAGGGGGCGGATGAAAAACTGTTTTTT.

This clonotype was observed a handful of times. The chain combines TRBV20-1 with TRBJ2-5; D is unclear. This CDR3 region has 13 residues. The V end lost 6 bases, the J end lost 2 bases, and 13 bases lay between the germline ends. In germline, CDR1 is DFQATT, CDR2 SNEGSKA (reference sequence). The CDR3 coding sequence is TGCAGTGCCCACCCGGAGCCTCAAGAGACCCAGTACTTC. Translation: CSAHPEPQETQYF.

The CDR3 protein is CSAAGQANYGYTF. The DNA of the CDR3 is TGCAGCGCTGCGGGACAGGCCAACTATGGCTACACCTTC. This chain connects TRBV29-1 to TRBJ1-2; 8 bases fit TRBD1. From germline, CDR1 is SQVTM and CDR2 ANQGSEA. CDR3 length equals 13 residues. V gave up 7 bases and J gave up 2 bases; unmatched junction bases: 6.

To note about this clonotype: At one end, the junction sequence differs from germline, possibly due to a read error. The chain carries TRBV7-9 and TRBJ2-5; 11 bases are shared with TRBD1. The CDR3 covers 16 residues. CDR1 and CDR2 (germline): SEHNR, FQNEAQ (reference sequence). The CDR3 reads CASSQAIGQGAREQCF. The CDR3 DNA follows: TGTGCCAGCAGCCAAGCCATTGGACAGGGGGCGAGAGAGCAGTGCTTC.

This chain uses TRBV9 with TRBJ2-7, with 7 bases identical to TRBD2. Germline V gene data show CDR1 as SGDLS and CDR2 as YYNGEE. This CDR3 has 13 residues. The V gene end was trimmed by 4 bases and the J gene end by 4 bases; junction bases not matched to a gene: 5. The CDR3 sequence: CASSSGEGYEQYF. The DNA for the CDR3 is TGTGCCAGCAGCTCCGGGGAGGGTTACGAGCAGTACTTC.

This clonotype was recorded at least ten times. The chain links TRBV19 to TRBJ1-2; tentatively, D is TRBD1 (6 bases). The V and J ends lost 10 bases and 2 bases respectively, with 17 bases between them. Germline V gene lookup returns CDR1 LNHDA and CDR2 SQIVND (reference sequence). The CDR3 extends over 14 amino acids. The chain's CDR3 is CATKAITGNYGYTF. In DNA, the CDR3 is TGTGCCACCAAGGCCATAACAGGGAACTATGGCTACACCTTC.

The CDR3 nucleotides read TGTGCCAGCACCGTGGGTCCCAAGACCTACGAGCAGTACTTC. This gives the protein CASTVGPKTYEQYF. The J gene is TRBJ2-7, the V gene TRBV13; D is unresolved. CDR3 length equals 14 residues. Germline values: CDR1 PRHDT, CDR2 FYEKMQ (reference sequence). Trimming stripped 7 bases from V and 2 bases from J, with 15 bases between. The full variable domain, with the rest looked up from reference TRBV13 and TRBJ2-7, is AAGVIQSPRHLIKEKRETATLKCYPIPRHDTVYWYQQGPGQDPQFLISFYEKMQSDKGSIPDRFSAQQFSDYHSELNMSSLELGDSALYFCASTVGPKTYEQYFGPGTRLTVT.